A selection of T cell receptor beta chains follows, all from one sample in a study of blood T cells in healthy people across ages. One entry per CDR3 protein, called by TCRdb with MiXCR from the 5' RACE reads. This sample yields 800,000 to 950,000 distinct CDR3 sequences, of which roughly 29% are seen a single time; about a tenth belongs to the top ten. These same records also appear under a second study, on T cells of mothers and their children.

Sample: blood. The receptors stem from a woman aged 40 to 50 in good health. Both conserved end residues are part of each CDR3. Size values are once, few and many counts, or a class for expanded clones, and some rows have none.

clone size	V gene	J gene	CDR3 protein
many	TRBV20-1	TRBJ1-2	CSVKRDRGHYYGYTF
.	TRBV7-9	TRBJ2-4	CASSLDQGAEVDIQYF
.	TRBV6-1	TRBJ2-3	CASSEYRGRTDTQYF
.	TRBV18	TRBJ2-7	CASSPQGTGANYEQYF
.	TRBV18	TRBJ2-3	CASSRAGAGRYF
many	TRBV7-2	TRBJ1-2	CASSPSVGGYGYTF
few	TRBV7-2	TRBJ2-5	CASSYHSTGYEQYF
many	TRBV12-3/TRBV12-4	TRBJ2-1	CASSTTGNEQFF
.	TRBV3-1	TRBJ1-2	CASSPTAEGFGYTF
few	TRBV2	TRBJ2-2	CASGGQGWTGELFF
few	TRBV5-4	TRBJ2-5	CASSSDQAPGRRETQYF
.	TRBV7-2	TRBJ2-3	CASSLHLNTDTQYF
.	TRBV12-3/TRBV12-4	TRBJ2-1	CASSPGQGPYEAQFF
.	TRBV28	TRBJ2-3	CASSFVGSDTQYF
many	TRBV20-1	TRBJ2-6	CSARAGRISGANVLTF
.	TRBV25-1	TRBJ1-2	CASSEVGEYGYTF
many	TRBV6-6	TRBJ2-5	CATTGQPKETQYF
few	TRBV5-1	TRBJ1-1	CASSLRGPLANTEAFF
.	TRBV6-5	TRBJ2-2	CASSYRGGPGTGELFF
few	TRBV28	.	CASSPYRQGVSETQYF
.	TRBV25-1	TRBJ2-3	CASSTGVNTQYF
many	TRBV29-1	TRBJ2-7	CSVAPGQGREQYF
.	TRBV28	TRBJ2-5	CASSSRMEHQETQYF
many	TRBV7-4	TRBJ1-2	CASSQNRGDGYTF
.	TRBV7-8	TRBJ2-5	CASSSTRTRVHSEQYF
few	TRBV30	TRBJ2-6	CAWSRRVGANVLTF
.	TRBV10-3	TRBJ2-1	CAIRGEAGQGIYNEQFF
.	TRBV6-5	TRBJ2-7	CASSTGGTSYNEQYF